The sequence of this T cell receptor (beta chain) was determined in a study of neurological immune-mediated disorders. Regarding time point: longitudinal time-point 1 (baseline). The starting material, 2 million PBMCs stored at -80 C, gave rise to the unsorted libraries. As for the cDNA, it was generated by 5'RACE with 10-nucleotide random UMIs. Every sequencing run produced over 190 million TCR-beta sequences, and the sequences from any one run covered 15-18 subjects. Each CDR3 protein is one row after TCRdb ran MiXCR on the 5' RACE reads. The sample includes tens of thousands of distinct CDR3 sequences, about an eighth seen only once; the top ten take around 4.6%. Study results and limitations: Expansion of TCR clones was greatest in HTLV-1-associated myelopathy and smallest in multiple sclerosis, where it fell below that of healthy controls.

Of note for this clonotype: The antigen is not known. A much larger clone differs by one base, so this may be a read error.

The length of the CDR3 is 17 residues. Germline loops: CDR1 MNHNY, CDR2 SVGAGI (reference sequence). The chain is built from TRBV6-6 and TRBJ2-7, with 11 positions matching TRBD1. Sequencing was done on a sample of PBMCs. This receptor was taken from a female donor with HTLV-1-associated myelopathy (HAM/TSP). CDR3 coding DNA: TGTGCCAGCAGTTGGTTGCAAGGGACAGGGGGTGCCTACGAGCTGTACTTC. Translating gives CASSWLQGTGGAYELYF.